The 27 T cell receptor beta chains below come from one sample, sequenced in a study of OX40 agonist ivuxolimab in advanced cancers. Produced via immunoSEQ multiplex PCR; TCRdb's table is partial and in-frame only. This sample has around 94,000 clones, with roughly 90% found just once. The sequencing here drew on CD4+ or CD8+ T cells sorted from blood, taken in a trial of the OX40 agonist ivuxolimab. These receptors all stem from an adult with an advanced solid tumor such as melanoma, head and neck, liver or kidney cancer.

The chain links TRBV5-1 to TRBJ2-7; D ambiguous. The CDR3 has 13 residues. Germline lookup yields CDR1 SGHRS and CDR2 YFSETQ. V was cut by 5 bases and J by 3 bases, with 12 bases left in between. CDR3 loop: CASSLNINYEQYF. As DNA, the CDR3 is TGCGCCAGCAGTCTCAACATAAACTACGAGCAGTACTTC.

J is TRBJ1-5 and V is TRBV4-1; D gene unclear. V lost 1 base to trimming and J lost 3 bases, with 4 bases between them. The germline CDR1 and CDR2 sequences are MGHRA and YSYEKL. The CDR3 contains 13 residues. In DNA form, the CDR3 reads TGCGCCAGCAGCCAAGTTGACAATCAGCCCCAGCATTTT. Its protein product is CASSQVDNQPQHF.

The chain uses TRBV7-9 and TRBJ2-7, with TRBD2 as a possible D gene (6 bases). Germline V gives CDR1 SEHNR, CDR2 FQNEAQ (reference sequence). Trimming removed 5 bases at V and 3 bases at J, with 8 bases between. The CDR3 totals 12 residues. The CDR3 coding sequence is TGTGCCAGCAGCCGACTAGACTACGAGCAGTACTTC. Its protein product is CASSRLDYEQYF.

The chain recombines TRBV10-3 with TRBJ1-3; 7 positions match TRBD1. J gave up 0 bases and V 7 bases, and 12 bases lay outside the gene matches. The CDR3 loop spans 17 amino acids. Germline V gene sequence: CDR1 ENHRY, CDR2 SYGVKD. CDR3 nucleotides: TGTGCCATCACGATAGTCCGGGACAGTTTCTCTGGAAACACCATATATTTT. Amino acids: CAITIVRDSFSGNTIYF.

The CDR3 protein is CASSLAYKAYEQYF. The CDR3 DNA follows: TGTGCCAGCAGTTTAGCTTACAAGGCCTACGAGCAGTACTTC. V usage is TRBV28 and J usage is TRBJ2-7; unclear D gene. Trimming removed 2 bases at V and 2 bases at J, with 10 bases between. CDR3 length: 14 amino acids. Germline V gene sequence: CDR1 MDHEN, CDR2 SYDVKM. Together with reference TRBV28 and TRBJ2-7, the CDR3 gives the full variable domain: DVKVTQSSRYLVKRTGEKVFLECVQDMDHENMFWYRQDPGLGLRLIYFSYDVKMKEKGDIPEGYSVSREKKERFSLILESASTNQTSMYLCASSLAYKAYEQYFGPGTRLTVT.

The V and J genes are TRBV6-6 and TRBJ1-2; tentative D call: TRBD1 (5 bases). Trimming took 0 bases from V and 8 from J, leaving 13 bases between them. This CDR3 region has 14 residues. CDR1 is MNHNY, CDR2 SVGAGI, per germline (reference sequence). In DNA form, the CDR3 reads TGTGCCAGCAGTTACTCGAAGGGGATGGGAGGCTACACCTTC. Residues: CASSYSKGMGGYTF.

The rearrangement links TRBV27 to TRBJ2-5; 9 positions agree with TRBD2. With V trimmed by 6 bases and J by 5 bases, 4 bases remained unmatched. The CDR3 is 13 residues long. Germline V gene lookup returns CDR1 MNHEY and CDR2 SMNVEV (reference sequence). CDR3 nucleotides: TGTGCCAGCAGAACAGCGGGGGGCGAGACCCAGTACTTC. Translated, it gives CASRTAGGETQYF.

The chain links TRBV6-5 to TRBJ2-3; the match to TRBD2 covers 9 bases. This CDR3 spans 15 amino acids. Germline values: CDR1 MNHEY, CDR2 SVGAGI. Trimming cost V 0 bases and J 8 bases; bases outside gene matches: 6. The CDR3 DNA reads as TGTGCCAGCAGTTACTCAGCTAGCGGGGATGGTACGCAGTATTTT. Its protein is CASSYSASGDGTQYF.

CDR3 residues: CASSVVGGGQETQYF. Written as DNA, the CDR3 is TGTGCCAGCAGCGTAGTCGGCGGGGGCCAAGAGACCCAGTACTTC. This chain uses TRBV9 with TRBJ2-5; 7 bases are a match to TRBD2. This CDR3 is 15 amino acids long. V shed 0 bases, J shed 1 base, and the junction held 3 bases outside the gene matches. Germline V gene lookup returns CDR1 SGDLS and CDR2 YYNGEE. The full variable domain, its missing parts supplied by reference TRBV9 and TRBJ2-5, is DSGVTQTPKHLITATGQRVTLRCSPRSGDLSVYWYQQSLDQGLQFLIQYYNGEERAKGNILERFSAQQFPDLHSELNLSSLELGDSALYFCASSVVGGGQETQYFGPGTRLLVL.

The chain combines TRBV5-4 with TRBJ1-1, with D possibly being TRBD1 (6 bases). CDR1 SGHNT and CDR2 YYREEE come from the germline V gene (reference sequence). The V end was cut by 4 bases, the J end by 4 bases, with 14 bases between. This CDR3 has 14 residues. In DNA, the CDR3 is TGTGCCAGCAGCGCAACACAGGGAGGCACTGAAGCTTTCTTT. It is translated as CASSATQGGTEAFF.

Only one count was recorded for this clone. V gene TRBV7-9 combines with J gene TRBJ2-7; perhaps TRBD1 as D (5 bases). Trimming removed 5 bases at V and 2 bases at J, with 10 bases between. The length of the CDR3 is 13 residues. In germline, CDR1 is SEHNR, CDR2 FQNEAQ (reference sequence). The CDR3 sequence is CASSPDRAYEQYF. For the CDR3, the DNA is TGTGCCAGCAGCCCCGACAGAGCCTACGAGCAGTACTTC.

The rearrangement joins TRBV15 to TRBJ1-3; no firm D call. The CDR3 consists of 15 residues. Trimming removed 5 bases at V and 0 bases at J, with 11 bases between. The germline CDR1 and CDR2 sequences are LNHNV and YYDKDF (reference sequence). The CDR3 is CATSPADNSGNTIYF. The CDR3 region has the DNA TGTGCCACCAGCCCCGCAGACAACTCTGGAAACACCATATATTTT. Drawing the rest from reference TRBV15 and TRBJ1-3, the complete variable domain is DAMVIQNPRYQVTQFGKPVTLSCSQTLNHNVMYWYQQKSSQAPKLLFHYYDKDFNNEADTPDNFQSRRPNTSFCFLDIRSPGLGDTAMYLCATSPADNSGNTIYFGEGSWLTVV.

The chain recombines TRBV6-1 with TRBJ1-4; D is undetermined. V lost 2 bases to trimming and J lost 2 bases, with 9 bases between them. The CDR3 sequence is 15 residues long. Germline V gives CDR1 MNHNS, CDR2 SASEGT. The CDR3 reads CASSEKRDTNEKLFF. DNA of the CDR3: TGTGCCAGCAGTGAAAAGAGAGATACTAATGAAAAACTGTTTTTT.

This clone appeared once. The CDR3, as DNA: TGCAGCGTTGGCGGAGTAGGATGGTACAATGAGCAGTTCTTC. The encoded protein is CSVGGVGWYNEQFF. The rearrangement uses TRBV29-1 and TRBJ2-1; no reliable D call. CDR3 size: 14 residues. Germline-derived CDR1 and CDR2 are SQVTM and ANQGSEA. Trimming took off 4 bases at V and 4 bases at J, with 14 bases between the two ends.

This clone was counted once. The CDR3 region has the DNA TGTGCCAGCAGCCAAGACCTAGGGCTCGGGGCTATTAACACTGAAGCTTTCTTT. It specifies CASSQDLGLGAINTEAFF. The chain employs TRBV4-2 and TRBJ1-1, with D tentatively TRBD1 (5 bases). V was trimmed by 0 bases and J by 2 bases, leaving 19 bases between them. The CDR3 has 18 residues. From germline, CDR1 is LGHNA and CDR2 YNFKEQ.

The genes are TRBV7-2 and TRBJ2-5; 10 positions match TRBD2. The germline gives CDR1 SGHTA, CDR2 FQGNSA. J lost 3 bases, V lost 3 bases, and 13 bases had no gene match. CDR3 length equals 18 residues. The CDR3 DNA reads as TGTGCCAGCAGCTTCTCTCTCTTCTTAGCGGGGGGTAAAGAGACCCAGTACTTC. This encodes CASSFSLFLAGGKETQYF.

CDR3 sequence (DNA): TGTGCCAGCACCCGACTAGCGGGAGGCACAGATACGCAGTATTTT. Translation: CASTRLAGGTDTQYF. The rearrangement joins TRBV5-4 to TRBJ2-3, with 12 bases identical to TRBD2. CDR3 length: 15 residues. Per germline, CDR1 SGHNT and CDR2 YYREEE (reference sequence). Trimming at V came to 6 bases and at J to 1 base, leaving 3 bases not matched to a gene.

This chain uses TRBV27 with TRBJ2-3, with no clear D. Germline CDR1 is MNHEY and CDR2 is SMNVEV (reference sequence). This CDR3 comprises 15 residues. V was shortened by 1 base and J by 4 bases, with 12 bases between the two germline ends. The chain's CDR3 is CASSLFSSPPDTQYF. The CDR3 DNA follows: TGTGCCAGCAGTTTATTCAGTAGCCCCCCAGATACGCAGTATTTT.

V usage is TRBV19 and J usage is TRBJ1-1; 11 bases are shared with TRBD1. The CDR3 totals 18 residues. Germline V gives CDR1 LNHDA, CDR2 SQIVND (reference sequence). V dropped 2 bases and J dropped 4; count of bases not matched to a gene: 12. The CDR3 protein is CASSIWGTGGYSGTEAFF. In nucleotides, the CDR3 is TGTGCCAGTAGTATATGGGGGACAGGGGGTTATTCGGGCACTGAAGCTTTCTTT.

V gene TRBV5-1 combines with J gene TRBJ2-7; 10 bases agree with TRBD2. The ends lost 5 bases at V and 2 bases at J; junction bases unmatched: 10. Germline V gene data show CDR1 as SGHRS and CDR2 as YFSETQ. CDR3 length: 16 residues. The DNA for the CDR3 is TGCGCCAGCAGTCTAGCGGGAGCAGAATTCACCTACGAGCAGTACTTC. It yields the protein CASSLAGAEFTYEQYF.

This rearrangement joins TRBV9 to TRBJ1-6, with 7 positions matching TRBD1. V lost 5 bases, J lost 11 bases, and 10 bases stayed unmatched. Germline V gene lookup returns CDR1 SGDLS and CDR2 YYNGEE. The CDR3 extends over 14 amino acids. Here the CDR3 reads CASSRQGVRPPLHF. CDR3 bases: TGTGCCAGCAGTCGACAGGGAGTAAGGCCACCCCTCCACTTT.

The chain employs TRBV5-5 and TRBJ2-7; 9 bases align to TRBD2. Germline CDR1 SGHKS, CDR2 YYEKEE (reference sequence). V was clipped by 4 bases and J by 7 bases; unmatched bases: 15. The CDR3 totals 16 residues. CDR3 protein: CASSPLGLAPVREQYF. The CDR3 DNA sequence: TGTGCCAGCAGCCCACTCGGACTAGCGCCGGTGCGGGAGCAGTACTTC. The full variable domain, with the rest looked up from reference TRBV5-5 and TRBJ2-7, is DAGVTQSPTHLIKTRGQQVTLRCSPISGHKSVSWYQQVLGQGPQFIFQYYEKEERGRGNFPDRFSARQFPNYSSELNVNALLLGDSALYLCASSPLGLAPVREQYFGPGTRLTVT.

The CDR3 coding sequence is TGTGCCAGCAGTGACGGCAATGAGCAGTTCTTC. Translating it yields CASSDGNEQFF. J is TRBJ2-1 and V is TRBV25-1; D is uncertain. V lost 3 bases and J 6 bases, leaving 3 bases between the germline ends. Germline assignment: CDR1 MGHDK and CDR2 SYGVNS. The CDR3 extends over 11 amino acids. The full variable domain, completed using reference TRBV25-1 and TRBJ2-1, is EADIYQTPRYLVIGTGKKITLECSQTMGHDKMYWYQQDPGMELHLIHYSYGVNSTEKGDLSSESTVSRIRTEHFPLTLESARPSHTSQYLCASSDGNEQFFGPGTRLTVL.

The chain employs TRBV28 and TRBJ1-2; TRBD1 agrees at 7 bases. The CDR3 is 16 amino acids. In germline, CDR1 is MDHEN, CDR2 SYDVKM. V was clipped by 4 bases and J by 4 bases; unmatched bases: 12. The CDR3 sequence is CASSSVRGDRVYGYTF. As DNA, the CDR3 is TGTGCCAGCAGTTCTGTTAGGGGAGACAGGGTCTATGGCTACACCTTC.

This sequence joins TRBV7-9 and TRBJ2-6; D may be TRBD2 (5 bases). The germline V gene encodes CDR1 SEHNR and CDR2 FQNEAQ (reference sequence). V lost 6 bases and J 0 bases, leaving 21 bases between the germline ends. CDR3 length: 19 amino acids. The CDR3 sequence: CASRYCGGELLSGANVLTF. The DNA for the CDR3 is TGTGCCAGCAGATACTGTGGTGGGGAGCTCCTCTCTGGGGCCAACGTCCTGACTTTC.

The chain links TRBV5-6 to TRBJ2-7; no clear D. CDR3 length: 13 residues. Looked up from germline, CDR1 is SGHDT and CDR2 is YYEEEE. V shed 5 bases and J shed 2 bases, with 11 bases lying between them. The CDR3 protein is CASSFGRTYEQYF. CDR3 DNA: TGTGCCAGCAGTTTTGGCAGAACCTACGAGCAGTACTTC.

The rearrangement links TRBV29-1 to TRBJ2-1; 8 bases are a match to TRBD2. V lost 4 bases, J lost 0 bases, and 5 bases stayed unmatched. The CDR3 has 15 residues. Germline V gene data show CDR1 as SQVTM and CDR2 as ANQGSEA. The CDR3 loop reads CSVAASGYSYNEQFF. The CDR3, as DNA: TGCAGCGTTGCGGCTAGCGGGTACTCCTACAATGAGCAGTTCTTC.